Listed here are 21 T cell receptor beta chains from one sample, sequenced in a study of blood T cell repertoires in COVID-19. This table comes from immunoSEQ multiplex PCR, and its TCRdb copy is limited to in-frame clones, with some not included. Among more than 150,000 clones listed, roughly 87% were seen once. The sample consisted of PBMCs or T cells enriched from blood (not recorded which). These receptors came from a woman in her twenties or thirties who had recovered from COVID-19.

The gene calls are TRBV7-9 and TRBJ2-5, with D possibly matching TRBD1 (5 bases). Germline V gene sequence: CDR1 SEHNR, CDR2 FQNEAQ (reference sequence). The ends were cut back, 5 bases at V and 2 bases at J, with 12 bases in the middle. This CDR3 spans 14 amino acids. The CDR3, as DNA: TGTGCCAGCAGCCTAAGACAGAAACAAGAGACCCAGTACTTC. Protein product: CASSLRQKQETQYF. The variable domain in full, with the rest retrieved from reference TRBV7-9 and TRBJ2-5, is DTGVSQNPRHKITKRGQNVTFRCDPISEHNRLYWYRQTLGQGPEFLTYFQNEAQLEKSRLLSDRFSAERPKGSFSTLEIQRTEQGDSAMYLCASSLRQKQETQYFGPGTRLLVL.

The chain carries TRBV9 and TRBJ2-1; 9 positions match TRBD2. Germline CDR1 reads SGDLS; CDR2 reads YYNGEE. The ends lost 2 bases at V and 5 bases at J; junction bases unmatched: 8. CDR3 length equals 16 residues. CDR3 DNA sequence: TGTGCCAGCAGCGTGTCCTTGGCGGGGGGGAACAATGAGCAGTTCTTC. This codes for CASSVSLAGGNNEQFF.

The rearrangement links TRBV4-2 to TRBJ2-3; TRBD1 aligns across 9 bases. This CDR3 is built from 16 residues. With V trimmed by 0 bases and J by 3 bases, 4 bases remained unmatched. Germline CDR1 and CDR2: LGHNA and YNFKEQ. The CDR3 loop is CASSQETGGATDTQYF. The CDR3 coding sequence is TGTGCCAGCAGCCAAGAAACAGGGGGCGCAACAGATACGCAGTATTTT.

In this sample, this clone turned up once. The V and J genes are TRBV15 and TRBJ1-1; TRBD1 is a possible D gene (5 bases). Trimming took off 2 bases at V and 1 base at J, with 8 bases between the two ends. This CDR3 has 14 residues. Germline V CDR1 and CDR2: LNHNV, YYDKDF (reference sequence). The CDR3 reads CATSRQGGNTEAFF. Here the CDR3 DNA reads TGTGCCACCAGCAGACAGGGTGGGAACACTGAAGCTTTCTTT.

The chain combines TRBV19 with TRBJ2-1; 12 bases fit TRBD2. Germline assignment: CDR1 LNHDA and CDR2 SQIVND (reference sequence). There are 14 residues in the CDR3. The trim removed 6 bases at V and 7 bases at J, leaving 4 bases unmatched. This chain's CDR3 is CASSGLAGMNEQFF. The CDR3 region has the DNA TGTGCCAGTAGCGGACTAGCGGGAATGAATGAGCAGTTCTTC. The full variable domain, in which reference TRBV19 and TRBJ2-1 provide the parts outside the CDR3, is DGGITQSPKYLFRKEGQNVTLSCEQNLNHDAMYWYRQDPGQGLRLIYYSQIVNDFQKGDIAEGYSVSREKKESFPLTVTSAQKNPTAFYLCASSGLAGMNEQFFGPGTRLTVL.

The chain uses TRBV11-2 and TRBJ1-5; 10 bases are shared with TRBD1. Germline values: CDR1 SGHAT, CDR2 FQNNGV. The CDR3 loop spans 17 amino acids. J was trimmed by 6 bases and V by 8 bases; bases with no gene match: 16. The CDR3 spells CASPHRTGGISGQPQHF. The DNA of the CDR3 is TGTGCCAGCCCCCACCGGACAGGGGGAATATCGGGTCAGCCCCAGCATTTT. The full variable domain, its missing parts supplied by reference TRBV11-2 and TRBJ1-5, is EAGVAQSPRYKIIEKRQSVAFWCNPISGHATLYWYQQILGQGPKLLIQFQNNGVVDDSQLPKDRFSAERLKGVDSTLKIQPAKLEDSAVYLCASPHRTGGISGQPQHFGDGTRLSIL.

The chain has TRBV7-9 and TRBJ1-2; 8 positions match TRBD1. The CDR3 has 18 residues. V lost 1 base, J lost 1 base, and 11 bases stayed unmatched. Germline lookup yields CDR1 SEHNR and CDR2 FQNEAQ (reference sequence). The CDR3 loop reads CASSLDGPGQDYNYGYTF. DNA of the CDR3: TGTGCCAGCAGCTTAGACGGACCGGGACAGGATTATAACTATGGCTACACCTTC.

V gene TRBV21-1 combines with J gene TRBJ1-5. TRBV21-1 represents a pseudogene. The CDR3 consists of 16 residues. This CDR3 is CASSKRRGDSNQPQHF. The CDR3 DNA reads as TGTGCCAGCAGCAAAAGGCGGGGGGATAGCAATCAGCCCCAGCATTTT.

The CDR3: CASSPGQGNTEAFF. As DNA, the CDR3 is TGCGCCAGCAGCCCGGGACAGGGGAACACTGAAGCTTTCTTT. V is TRBV5-1 and J is TRBJ1-1; the match to TRBD1 covers 9 bases. The length of the CDR3 is 14 residues. V dropped 4 bases and J dropped 1; count of bases not matched to a gene: 2. CDR1 is SGHRS and CDR2 is YFSETQ in the germline V gene.

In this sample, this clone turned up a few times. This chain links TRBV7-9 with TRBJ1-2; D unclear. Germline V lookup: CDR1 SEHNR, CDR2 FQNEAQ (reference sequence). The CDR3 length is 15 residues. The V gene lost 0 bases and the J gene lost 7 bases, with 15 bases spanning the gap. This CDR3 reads CASSLAGVQRGGYTF. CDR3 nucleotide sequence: TGTGCCAGCAGCTTAGCGGGAGTCCAGAGAGGTGGCTACACCTTC.

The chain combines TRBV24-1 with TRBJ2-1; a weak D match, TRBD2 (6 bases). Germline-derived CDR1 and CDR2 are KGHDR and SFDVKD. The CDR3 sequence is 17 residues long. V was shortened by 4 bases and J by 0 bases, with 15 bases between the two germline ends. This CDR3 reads CATSDPGRRDSYNEQFF. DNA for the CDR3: TGTGCCACCAGTGACCCGGGGAGGCGGGACTCCTACAATGAGCAGTTCTTC.

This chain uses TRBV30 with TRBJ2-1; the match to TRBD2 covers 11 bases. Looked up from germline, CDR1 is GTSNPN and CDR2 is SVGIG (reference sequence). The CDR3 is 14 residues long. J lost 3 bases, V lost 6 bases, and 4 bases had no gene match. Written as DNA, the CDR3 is TGTGCCTGCACTAGCGGGAGAGACTACAATGAGCAGTTCTTC. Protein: CACTSGRDYNEQFF.

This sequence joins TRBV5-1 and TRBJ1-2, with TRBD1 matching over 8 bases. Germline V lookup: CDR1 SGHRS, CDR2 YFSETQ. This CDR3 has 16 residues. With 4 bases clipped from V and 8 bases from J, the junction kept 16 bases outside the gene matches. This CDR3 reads CASSRVDRESLGGYTF. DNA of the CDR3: TGCGCCAGCAGCAGGGTGGACAGGGAATCTTTAGGCGGCTACACCTTC. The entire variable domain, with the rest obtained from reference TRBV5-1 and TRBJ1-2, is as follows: KAGVTQTPRYLIKTRGQQVTLSCSPISGHRSVSWYQQTPGQGLQFLFEYFSETQRNKGNFPGRFSGRQFSNSRSEMNVSTLELGDSALYLCASSRVDRESLGGYTFGSGTRLTVV.

The CDR3 reads CASSLETSTDTQYF. In DNA form, the CDR3 reads TGTGCCAGCAGCCTTGAGACTAGCACAGATACGCAGTATTTT. The V gene is TRBV7-3, the J gene TRBJ2-3; D remains ambiguous. Germline V CDR1 and CDR2: SGHTA, FQGTGA. This CDR3 comprises 14 residues. V lost 5 bases, J lost 0 bases, and 9 bases lay in between.

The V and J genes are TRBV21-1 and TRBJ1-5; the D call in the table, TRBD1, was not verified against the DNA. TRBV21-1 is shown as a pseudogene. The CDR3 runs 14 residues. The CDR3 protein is CASSDREGNQPQHF. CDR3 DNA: TGTGCCAGCTCGGACAGGGAGGGCAATCAGCCCCAGCATTTT.

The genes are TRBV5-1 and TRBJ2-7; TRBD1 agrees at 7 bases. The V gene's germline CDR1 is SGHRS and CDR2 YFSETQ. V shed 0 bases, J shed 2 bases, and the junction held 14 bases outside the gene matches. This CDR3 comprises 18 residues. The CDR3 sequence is CASSLAAGTGVRTYEQYF. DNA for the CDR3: TGCGCCAGCAGCTTGGCTGCCGGCACAGGGGTTCGTACCTACGAGCAGTACTTC.

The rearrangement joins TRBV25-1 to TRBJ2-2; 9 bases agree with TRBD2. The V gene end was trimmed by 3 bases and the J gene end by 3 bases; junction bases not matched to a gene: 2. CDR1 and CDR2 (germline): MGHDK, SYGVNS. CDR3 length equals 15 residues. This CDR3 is CASSDLAGDTGELFF. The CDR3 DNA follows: TGTGCCAGCAGTGATTTAGCGGGAGACACCGGGGAGCTGTTTTTT.

The CDR3: CASSMGQGGQPQHF. The CDR3, as DNA: TGTGCCAGTAGTATGGGACAGGGAGGTCAGCCCCAGCATTTT. The chain carries TRBV19 and TRBJ1-5; 9 positions agree with TRBD1. CDR1 is LNHDA, CDR2 SQIVND, per germline (reference sequence). The CDR3 has 14 residues. With V trimmed by 3 bases and J by 6 bases, 3 bases remained unmatched.

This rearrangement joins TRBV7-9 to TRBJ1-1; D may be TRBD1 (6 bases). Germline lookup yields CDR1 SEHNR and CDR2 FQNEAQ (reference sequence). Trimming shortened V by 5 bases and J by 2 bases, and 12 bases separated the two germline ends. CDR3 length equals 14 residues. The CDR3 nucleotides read TGTGCCAGCAGCAAGGACAGAATTAACACTGAAGCTTTCTTT. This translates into CASSKDRINTEAFF.

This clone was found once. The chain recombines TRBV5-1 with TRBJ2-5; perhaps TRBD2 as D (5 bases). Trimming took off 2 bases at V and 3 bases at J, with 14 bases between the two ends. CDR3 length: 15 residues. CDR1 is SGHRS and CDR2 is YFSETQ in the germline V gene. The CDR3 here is CASSFVSGDKETQYF. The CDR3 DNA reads TGCGCCAGCAGCTTTGTCTCCGGGGATAAAGAGACCCAGTACTTC.

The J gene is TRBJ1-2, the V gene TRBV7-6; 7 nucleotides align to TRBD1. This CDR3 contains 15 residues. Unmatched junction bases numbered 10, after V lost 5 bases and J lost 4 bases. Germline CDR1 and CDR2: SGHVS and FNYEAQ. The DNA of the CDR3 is TGTGCCAGCAGCCCGCGGACAGGCGTCCTCTATGGCTACACCTTC. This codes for CASSPRTGVLYGYTF.